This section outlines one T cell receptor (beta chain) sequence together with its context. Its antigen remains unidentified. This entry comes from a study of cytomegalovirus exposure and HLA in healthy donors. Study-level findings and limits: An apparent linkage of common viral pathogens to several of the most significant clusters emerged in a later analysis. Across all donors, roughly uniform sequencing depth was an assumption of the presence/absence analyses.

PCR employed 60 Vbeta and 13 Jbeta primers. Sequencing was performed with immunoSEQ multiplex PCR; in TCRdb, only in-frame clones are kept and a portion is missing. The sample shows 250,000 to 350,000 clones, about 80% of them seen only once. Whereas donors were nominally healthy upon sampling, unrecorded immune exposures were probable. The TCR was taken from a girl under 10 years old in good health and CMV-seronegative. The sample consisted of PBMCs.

CDR3 sequence: CASNQGNQETQYF. The DNA for the CDR3 is TGTGCCAGCAATCAGGGTAACCAAGAGACCCAGTACTTC. This rearrangement joins TRBV28 to TRBJ2-5; D may be TRBD1 (5 bases). V was clipped by 7 bases and J by 0 bases, with 9 bases between them. This CDR3 spans 13 amino acids. Germline values: CDR1 MDHEN, CDR2 SYDVKM.